This TCR beta chain is from a study of blood T cell repertoires in COVID-19. Study-wide background: Italy, Spain and the United States were the sources of the convalescent and acute COVID-19 samples.

The Seattle patients, enrolled during active infection, were followed longitudinally. V lost 6 bases and J lost 5; bases outside the gene matches: 1. This CDR3 has 11 residues. CDR1 and CDR2 (germline): DFQATT, SNEGSKA (reference sequence). Assay used: immunoSEQ multiplex PCR; TCRdb lists only in-frame clones, some missing. Of 160,000 or so clones listed, around 74% are singletons. The sample taken for sequencing was peripheral blood. The receptor was derived from a woman aged 55 to 70 with COVID-19, enrolled during active disease. This chain joins TRBV20-1 and TRBJ2-5; 9 nucleotides line up with TRBD2. The CDR3 here is CSAGLAETQYF. DNA for the CDR3: TGCAGTGCAGGACTAGCGGAGACCCAGTACTTC.